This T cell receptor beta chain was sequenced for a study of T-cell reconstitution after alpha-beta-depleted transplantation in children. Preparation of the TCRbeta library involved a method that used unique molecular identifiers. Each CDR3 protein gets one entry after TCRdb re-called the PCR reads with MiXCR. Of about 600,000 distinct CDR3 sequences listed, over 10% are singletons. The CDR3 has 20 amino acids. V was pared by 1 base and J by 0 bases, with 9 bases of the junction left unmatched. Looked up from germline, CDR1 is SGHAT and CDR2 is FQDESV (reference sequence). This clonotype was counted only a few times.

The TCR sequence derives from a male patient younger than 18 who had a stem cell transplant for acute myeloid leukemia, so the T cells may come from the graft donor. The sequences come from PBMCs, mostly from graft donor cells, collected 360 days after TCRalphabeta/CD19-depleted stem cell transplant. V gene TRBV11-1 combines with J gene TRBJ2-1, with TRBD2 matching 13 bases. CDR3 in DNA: TGTGCCAGCAGCTTAGGGGGGGGACTAGCGGGACCGAGCTCCTACAATGAGCAGTTCTTC. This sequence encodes CASSLGGGLAGPSSYNEQFF.